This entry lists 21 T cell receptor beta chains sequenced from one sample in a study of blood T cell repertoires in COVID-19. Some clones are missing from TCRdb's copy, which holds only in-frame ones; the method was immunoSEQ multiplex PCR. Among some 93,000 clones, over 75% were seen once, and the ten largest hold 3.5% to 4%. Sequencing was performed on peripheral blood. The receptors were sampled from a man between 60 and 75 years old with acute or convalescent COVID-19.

This CDR3 is CASSQDLGRDRLYEQYF. CDR3 bases: TGTGCCAGCAGCCAAGATCTCGGGAGAGACAGACTCTACGAGCAGTACTTC. The chain recombines TRBV14 with TRBJ2-7, with D possibly being TRBD2 (6 bases). Trimming cost V 0 bases and J 3 bases, with 18 bases left between them. Germline loops: CDR1 SGHDN, CDR2 FVKESK. The CDR3 is 17 residues long.

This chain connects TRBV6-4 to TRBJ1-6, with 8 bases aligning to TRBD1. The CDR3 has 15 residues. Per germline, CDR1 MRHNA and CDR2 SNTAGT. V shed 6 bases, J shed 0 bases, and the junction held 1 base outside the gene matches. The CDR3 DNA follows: TGTGCCAGCAGGACAGGGGCCTCCTATAATTCACCCCTCCACTTT. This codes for CASRTGASYNSPLHF.

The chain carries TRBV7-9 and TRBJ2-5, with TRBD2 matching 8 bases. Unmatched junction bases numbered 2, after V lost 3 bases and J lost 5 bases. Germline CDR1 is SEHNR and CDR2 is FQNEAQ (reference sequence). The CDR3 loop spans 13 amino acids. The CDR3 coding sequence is TGTGCCAGCAGCTTGACTAGCGTGGAGACCCAGTACTTC. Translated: CASSLTSVETQYF.

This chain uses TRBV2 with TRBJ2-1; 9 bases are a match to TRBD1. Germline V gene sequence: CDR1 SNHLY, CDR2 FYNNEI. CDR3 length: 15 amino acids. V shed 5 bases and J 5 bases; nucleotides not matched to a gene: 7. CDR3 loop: CASSKDRGGDNEQFF. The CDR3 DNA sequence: TGTGCCAGCAGTAAGGACAGGGGCGGGGACAATGAGCAGTTCTTC.

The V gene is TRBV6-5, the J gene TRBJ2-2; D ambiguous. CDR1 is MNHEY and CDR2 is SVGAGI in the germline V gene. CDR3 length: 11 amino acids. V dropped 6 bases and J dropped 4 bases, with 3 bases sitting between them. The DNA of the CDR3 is TGTGCCAGCAGGAGCACCGGGGAGCTGTTTTTT. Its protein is CASRSTGELFF.

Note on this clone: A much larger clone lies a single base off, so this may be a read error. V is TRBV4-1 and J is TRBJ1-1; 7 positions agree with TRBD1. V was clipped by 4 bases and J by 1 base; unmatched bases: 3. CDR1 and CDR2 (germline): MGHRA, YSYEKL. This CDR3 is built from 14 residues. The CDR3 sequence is CASSPGTANTEAFF. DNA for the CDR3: TGCGCCAGCAGCCCTGGGACAGCGAACACTGAAGCTTTCTTT.

The DNA for the CDR3 is TGTGCCAGCAGTTTCGGACAGGGAGCCCCTTTTAACTATGGCTACACCTTC. Its protein product is CASSFGQGAPFNYGYTF. The V and J genes are TRBV27 and TRBJ1-2; 8 bases fit TRBD1. The CDR3 contains 17 residues. The V segment lost 3 bases and the J segment 1 base; nucleotides outside the gene matches: 10. Per the germline V gene, CDR1 is MNHEY and CDR2 is SMNVEV (reference sequence).

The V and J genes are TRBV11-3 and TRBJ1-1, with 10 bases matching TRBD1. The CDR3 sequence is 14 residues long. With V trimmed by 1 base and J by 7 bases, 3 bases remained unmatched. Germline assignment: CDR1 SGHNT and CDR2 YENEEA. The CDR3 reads CASSLAGDRGEAFF. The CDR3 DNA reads TGTGCCAGCAGCTTAGCCGGGGACAGGGGTGAAGCTTTCTTT.

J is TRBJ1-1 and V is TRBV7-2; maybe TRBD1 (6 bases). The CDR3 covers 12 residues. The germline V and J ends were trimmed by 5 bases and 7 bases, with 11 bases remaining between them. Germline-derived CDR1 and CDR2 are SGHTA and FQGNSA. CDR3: CASSQTGHEAFF. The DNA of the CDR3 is TGTGCCAGCAGCCAGACGGGACATGAAGCTTTCTTT.

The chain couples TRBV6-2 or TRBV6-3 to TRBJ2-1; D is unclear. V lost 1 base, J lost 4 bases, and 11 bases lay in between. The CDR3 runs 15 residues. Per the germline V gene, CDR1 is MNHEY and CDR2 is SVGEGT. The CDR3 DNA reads TGTGCCAGCAGTTACTTACAGAGTATTTACAATGAGCAGTTCTTC. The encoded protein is CASSYLQSIYNEQFF.

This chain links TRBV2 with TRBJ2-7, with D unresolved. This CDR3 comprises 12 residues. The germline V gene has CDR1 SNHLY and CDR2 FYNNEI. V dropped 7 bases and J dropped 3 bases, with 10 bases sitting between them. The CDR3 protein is CASNPTSYEQYF. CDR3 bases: TGTGCCAGCAACCCAACAAGCTACGAGCAGTACTTC. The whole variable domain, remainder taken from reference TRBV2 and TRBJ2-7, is EPEVTQTPSHQVTQMGQEVILRCVPISNHLYFYWYRQILGQKVEFLVSFYNNEISEKSEIFDDQFSVERPDGSNFTLKIRSTKLEDSAMYFCASNPTSYEQYFGPGTRLTVT.

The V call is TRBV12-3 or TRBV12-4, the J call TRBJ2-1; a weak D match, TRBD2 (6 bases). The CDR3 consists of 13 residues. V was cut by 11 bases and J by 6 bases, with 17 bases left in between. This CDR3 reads CAAGGAGINEQFF. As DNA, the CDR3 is TGTGCCGCAGGAGGGGCGGGGATCAATGAGCAGTTCTTC.

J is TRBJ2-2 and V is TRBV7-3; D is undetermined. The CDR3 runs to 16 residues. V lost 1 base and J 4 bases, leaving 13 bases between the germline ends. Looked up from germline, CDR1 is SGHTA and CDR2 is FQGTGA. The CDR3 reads CASSLNGDPGTGELFF. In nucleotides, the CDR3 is TGTGCCAGCAGCTTAAACGGAGACCCGGGCACCGGGGAGCTGTTTTTT. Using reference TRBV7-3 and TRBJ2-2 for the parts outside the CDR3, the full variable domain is GAGVSQTPSNKVTEKGKYVELRCDPISGHTALYWYRQSLGQGPEFLIYFQGTGAADDSGLPNDRFFAVRPEGSVSTLKIQRTERGDSAVYLCASSLNGDPGTGELFFGEGSRLTVL.

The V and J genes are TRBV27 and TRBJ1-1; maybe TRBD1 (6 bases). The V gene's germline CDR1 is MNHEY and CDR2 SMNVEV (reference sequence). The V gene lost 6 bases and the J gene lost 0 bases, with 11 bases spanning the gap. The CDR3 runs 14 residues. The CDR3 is CASSPDRLNTEAFF. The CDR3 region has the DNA TGTGCCAGCAGCCCGGACAGATTGAACACTGAAGCTTTCTTT.

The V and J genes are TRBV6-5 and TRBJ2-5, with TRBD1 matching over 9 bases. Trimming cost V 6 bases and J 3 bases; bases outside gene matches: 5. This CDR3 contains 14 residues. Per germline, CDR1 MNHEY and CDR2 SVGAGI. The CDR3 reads CASSMTGGEETQYF. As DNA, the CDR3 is TGTGCCAGCAGCATGACAGGGGGGGAAGAGACCCAGTACTTC.

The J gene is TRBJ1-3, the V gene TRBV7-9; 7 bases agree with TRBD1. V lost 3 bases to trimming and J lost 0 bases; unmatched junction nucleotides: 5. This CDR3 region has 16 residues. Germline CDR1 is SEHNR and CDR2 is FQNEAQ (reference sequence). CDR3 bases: TGTGCCAGCAGCTTGGATTCAGGGGGCTCTGGAAACACCATATATTTT. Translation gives CASSLDSGGSGNTIYF.

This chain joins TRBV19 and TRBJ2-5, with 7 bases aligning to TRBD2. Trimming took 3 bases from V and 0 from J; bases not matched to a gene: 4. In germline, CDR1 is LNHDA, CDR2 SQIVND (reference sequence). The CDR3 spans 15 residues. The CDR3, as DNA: TGTGCCAGTAGTATGGGAGGGGCAAACCAAGAGACCCAGTACTTC. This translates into CASSMGGANQETQYF.

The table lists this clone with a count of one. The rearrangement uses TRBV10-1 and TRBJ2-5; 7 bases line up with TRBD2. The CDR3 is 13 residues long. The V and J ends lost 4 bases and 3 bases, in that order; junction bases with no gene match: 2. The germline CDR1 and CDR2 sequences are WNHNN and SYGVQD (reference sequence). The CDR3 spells CASSASGKETQYF. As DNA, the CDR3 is TGCGCCAGCAGTGCCAGCGGGAAAGAGACCCAGTACTTC.

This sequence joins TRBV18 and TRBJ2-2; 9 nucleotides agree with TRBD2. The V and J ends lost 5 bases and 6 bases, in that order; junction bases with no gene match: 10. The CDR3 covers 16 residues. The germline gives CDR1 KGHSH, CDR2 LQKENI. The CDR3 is CASSNVAGVKAGELFF. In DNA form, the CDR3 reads TGTGCCAGCTCAAACGTAGCGGGAGTGAAAGCCGGGGAGCTGTTTTTT.

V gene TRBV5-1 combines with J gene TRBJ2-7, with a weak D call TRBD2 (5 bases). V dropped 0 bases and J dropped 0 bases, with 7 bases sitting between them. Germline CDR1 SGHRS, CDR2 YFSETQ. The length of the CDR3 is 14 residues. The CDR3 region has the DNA TGCGCCAGCAGCTTGGACGGGATCTCCTACGAGCAGTACTTC. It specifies CASSLDGISYEQYF.

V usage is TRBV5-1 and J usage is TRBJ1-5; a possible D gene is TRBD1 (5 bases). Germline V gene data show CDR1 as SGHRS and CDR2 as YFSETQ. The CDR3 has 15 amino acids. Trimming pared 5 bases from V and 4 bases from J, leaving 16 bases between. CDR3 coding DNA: TGCGCCAGCAGTCTGACTGGGGCCTATAATCAGCCCCAGCATTTT. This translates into CASSLTGAYNQPQHF.